Each of the 24 T cell receptor beta chains below was sequenced from the same sample in a study of CXCR3-negative and CXCR3-positive naive CD8 T cells. The study made its TRB cDNA libraries by 5' RACE, adding UMI labels. Each CDR3 protein gets one entry in TCRdb, which reprocessed the 5' RACE reads and gives no DNA. This sample lists approximately 70,000 distinct CDR3 sequences; its ten largest clones have over 1.3%. The sequencing input was naive CXCR3- CD8+ T cells from blood. Subset reported: CD45RO-CCR7+CD27+CD95- naive CD8+ T cells lacking CXCR3 (TNR3-). The receptors originated from a human donor in good health. Some clones in this sample may be carry-over from other donors' samples.

The chain combines TRBV7-9 with TRBJ2-1; TCRdb reports TRBD1, a call that lacks DNA to check it against. Germline V gives CDR1 SEHNR, CDR2 FQNEAQ (reference sequence). The CDR3 sequence is 14 residues long. The CDR3 spells CASSPFRDELEQFF.

This sequence joins TRBV14 and TRBJ2-1. This CDR3 has 13 amino acids. Germline CDR1 is SGHDN and CDR2 is FVKESK. CDR3: CASSPTGYNEQFF.

The chain links TRBV7-9 to TRBJ2-3; TCRdb reports TRBD1, a call that lacks DNA to check it against. CDR1 is SEHNR and CDR2 is FQNEAQ in the germline V gene (reference sequence). This CDR3 comprises 16 residues. The CDR3 loop reads CASSPTGVSSTDTQYF.

V gene TRBV6-6 combines with J gene TRBJ2-1; TCRdb designates TRBD1, a call that cannot be tested without DNA. This CDR3 comprises 12 residues. Germline V gene data show CDR1 as MNHNY and CDR2 as SVGAGI (reference sequence). CDR3 sequence reads: CASSYGLGQGVF.

The chain carries TRBV28 and TRBJ1-6; lacking DNA, the TRBD1 call made by TCRdb goes unchecked. CDR1 is MDHEN and CDR2 is SYDVKM in the germline V gene. This CDR3 is 15 amino acids long. The CDR3 sequence is CASTSRDRWNSPLHF.

The chain employs TRBV19 and TRBJ1-1; checking the TCRdb D call of TRBD1 is not possible without DNA. The CDR3 extends over 18 amino acids. The germline CDR1 and CDR2 sequences are LNHDA and SQIVND (reference sequence). The CDR3 is CASSMLIRTGVMNTEAFF.

The chain employs TRBV27 and TRBJ2-3. Per germline, CDR1 MNHEY and CDR2 SMNVEV (reference sequence). The CDR3 sequence is 12 residues long. CDR3 sequence: CASSFGADTQYF.

The rearrangement uses TRBV12-3 or TRBV12-4 and TRBJ2-2; TCRdb's assignment of TRBD1 cannot be checked, as there is no DNA. The CDR3 spans 13 residues. The CDR3 region is CASRTENTGELFF.

The chain employs TRBV5-1 and TRBJ1-1. Germline V gene data show CDR1 as SGHRS and CDR2 as YFSETQ. The CDR3 is 13 residues long. CDR3 protein: CASSDLHRVEALF.

The chain uses TRBV29-1 and TRBJ2-7; lacking DNA, the TRBD1 call made by TCRdb goes unchecked. This CDR3 has 11 amino acids. Germline V gene sequence: CDR1 SQVTM, CDR2 ANQGSEA. CDR3 in amino acids: CSGQGVHEQYF.

The V and J genes are TRBV20-1 and TRBJ1-1; with no DNA, the TCRdb D assignment of TRBD1 cannot be verified. This CDR3 spans 13 amino acids. CDR1 is DFQATT, CDR2 SNEGSKA, per germline (reference sequence). The CDR3 loop is CSARPRMNTEAFF.

V is TRBV5-1 and J is TRBJ2-5. CDR3 length: 12 residues. Germline V lookup: CDR1 SGHRS, CDR2 YFSETQ. The CDR3: CASSQDHETQYF.

The CDR3 here is CASSESRYEQYF. V gene TRBV7-8 combines with J gene TRBJ2-7. CDR3 size: 12 residues. CDR1 and CDR2 (germline): SGHVS, FQNEAQ.

The genes are TRBV10-3 and TRBJ2-5; there is no DNA to check the TCRdb D call of TRBD2. From germline, CDR1 is ENHRY and CDR2 SYGVKD. The length of the CDR3 is 15 residues. The CDR3: CAISERASGWDTQYF.

The chain has TRBV7-9 and TRBJ2-7; without DNA, the TCRdb call of TRBD2 cannot be checked. This CDR3 spans 18 amino acids. Germline V gene data show CDR1 as SEHNR and CDR2 as FQNEAQ (reference sequence). CDR3 sequence reads: CASSPLFGGSGLFYEQYF.

The CDR3 here is CASSPGRGQGKGEQFF. The V call is TRBV7-9, the J call TRBJ2-1; TCRdb selects TRBD1, and the lack of DNA leaves this call unchecked. Germline CDR1 is SEHNR and CDR2 is FQNEAQ (reference sequence). CDR3 size: 16 residues.

Its frequency marks this clonotype as medium-sized. The rearrangement uses TRBV10-3 and TRBJ2-6; absent DNA, TCRdb's TRBD1 call cannot be checked. The germline V gene has CDR1 ENHRY and CDR2 SYGVKD. There are 18 residues in the CDR3. This CDR3 is CAISEIEVRGSGANVLTF.

J is TRBJ2-7 and V is TRBV5-6; TCRdb names TRBD2, which stays unverified in the absence of DNA. The length of the CDR3 is 14 residues. CDR1 SGHDT and CDR2 YYEEEE come from the germline V gene. CDR3 sequence reads: CASSLGSGVDEQYF.

The chain carries TRBV29-1 and TRBJ2-1; TCRdb picks TRBD2, but there is no DNA to check that call. This CDR3 spans 14 amino acids. Germline CDR1 and CDR2: SQVTM and ANQGSEA. CDR3 sequence reads: CSVEGLAGRIEQFF.

CDR3 region: CASSGWAGVYEQYF. This chain joins TRBV28 and TRBJ2-7; TCRdb names TRBD1, which stays unverified in the absence of DNA. There are 14 residues in the CDR3. Looked up from germline, CDR1 is MDHEN and CDR2 is SYDVKM.

The V and J genes are TRBV25-1 and TRBJ2-7. This CDR3 is built from 11 residues. Germline assignment: CDR1 MGHDK and CDR2 SYGVNS. This CDR3 reads CASSVQVEQYF.

This chain uses TRBV25-1 with TRBJ1-1; as DNA is missing, the TRBD1 call by TCRdb cannot be tested. Per the germline V gene, CDR1 is MGHDK and CDR2 is SYGVNS. This CDR3 is built from 13 residues. CDR3 loop: CASKLGTLTEAFF.

The chain employs TRBV25-1 and TRBJ2-5; the TCRdb D gene call, TRBD1, has no DNA to confirm it. Germline V gene lookup returns CDR1 MGHDK and CDR2 SYGVNS. The CDR3 sequence is 13 residues long. The CDR3 reads CASSLGGRETQYF. Drawing the rest from reference TRBV25-1 and TRBJ2-5, the complete variable domain is EADIYQTPRYLVIGTGKKITLECSQTMGHDKMYWYQQDPGMELHLIHYSYGVNSTEKGDLSSESTVSRIRTEHFPLTLESARPSHTSQYLCASSLGGRETQYFGPGTRLLVL.

The rearrangement uses TRBV12-3 or TRBV12-4 and TRBJ2-5. This CDR3 region has 14 residues. The CDR3 region is CASSFSLRQETQYF.